Listed here is a single TCR beta chain. Produced via immunoSEQ multiplex PCR; TCRdb's table is partial and in-frame only. The data contain 110,000 to 150,000 clones, roughly 79% of them singletons. The entry originates in a study of blood T cell repertoires in COVID-19. The germline V gene encodes CDR1 SGHDN and CDR2 FVKESK. The junction had 11 bases not matched to a gene; V was cut back by 4 bases and J by 6 bases. This CDR3 is 16 amino acids long. The sequence came from a woman aged 55-69 years with acute or convalescent COVID-19. Sequences were obtained from peripheral blood. This sequence joins TRBV14 and TRBJ2-1; TRBD2 matches 8 bases. CDR3 residues: CASSRHPVAGGNEQFF. Here the CDR3 DNA reads TGTGCCAGCAGCCGACACCCTGTTGCGGGAGGCAATGAGCAGTTCTTC.